The 21 T cell receptor beta chains listed next were all sequenced from one sample in a study of OX40 agonist ivuxolimab in advanced cancers. TCRdb's copy holds only in-frame clones and misses some; the assay was immunoSEQ multiplex PCR. The data show tens of thousands of clones, around 91% seen once. Sequencing was performed on CD4+ or CD8+ T cells sorted from blood, taken in a trial of the OX40 agonist ivuxolimab. These receptors all come from an adult with an advanced solid tumor such as melanoma, head and neck, liver or kidney cancer.

The chain couples TRBV13 to TRBJ1-2; D uncertain. Germline values: CDR1 PRHDT, CDR2 FYEKMQ (reference sequence). Trimming pared 5 bases from V and 4 bases from J, leaving 11 bases between. This CDR3 contains 13 residues. The CDR3 region is CASSPDGSYGYTF. CDR3 nucleotides: TGTGCCAGCAGCCCGGACGGAAGCTATGGCTACACCTTC.

The rearrangement links TRBV28 to TRBJ2-2; 8 nucleotides agree with TRBD2. This CDR3 has 16 residues. Trimming cost V 5 bases and J 5 bases; bases outside gene matches: 10. Per germline, CDR1 MDHEN and CDR2 SYDVKM. CDR3 bases: TGTGCCAGCAGTCCAGGGGCGGGAGGAGAAACCGGGGAGCTGTTTTTT. Amino acids: CASSPGAGGETGELFF.

This clone was detected only once. At one of its ends the junction is not consistent with the germline gene, which may arise from a read error. V usage is TRBV7-7 and J usage is TRBJ1-5, with a tentative D call TRBD1 (5 bases). The CDR3 spans 17 residues. From germline, CDR1 is SSHAT and CDR2 FNYEAQ (reference sequence). CDR3 sequence reads: CASSYKTGTDSNQPQHF. The CDR3 DNA is TGTGCTAGCAGTTACAAGACCGGGACCGATAGCAATCAGCCCCAGCATTTT.

The gene calls are TRBV6-6 and TRBJ1-2; a possible D gene is TRBD1 (5 bases). The CDR3 runs to 14 residues. The germline gives CDR1 MNHNY, CDR2 SVGAGI (reference sequence). Trimming took 0 bases from V and 6 from J, leaving 11 bases between them. The CDR3 DNA reads TGTGCCAGCAGTTACTCGGGGGGAGGGAATGGCTACACCTTC. Translation: CASSYSGGGNGYTF.

This clone appeared a few times. The chain is built from TRBV7-9 and TRBJ2-2, with 8 bases matching TRBD2. V shed 2 bases, J shed 3 bases, and the junction held 5 bases outside the gene matches. Per germline, CDR1 SEHNR and CDR2 FQNEAQ (reference sequence). The CDR3 sequence is 16 residues long. Written as DNA, the CDR3 is TGTGCCAGCAGCTTAAGAGGTAGCGGGGACACCGGGGAGCTGTTTTTT. It translates to CASSLRGSGDTGELFF.

This clone appeared a few times. The chain carries TRBV21-1 and TRBJ2-2; the table gives TRBD2 as D, unverified against the DNA. TRBV21-1 constitutes a pseudogene. The CDR3 consists of 10 residues. CDR3 DNA: TGTGCCCGGAACACCGGGGAGCTGTTTTTT. Translated: CARNTGELFF.

Regarding this clone: The junction shows a germline mismatch at one end, possibly a read error. This chain uses TRBV9 with TRBJ2-2; 7 bases line up with TRBD2. This CDR3 region has 14 residues. Germline V gives CDR1 SGDLS, CDR2 YYNGEE. Here the CDR3 reads CVSSVTGGTGELFF. The DNA of the CDR3 is TGTGTCAGCAGCGTAACGGGGGGCACCGGGGAGCTGTTTTTT.

The gene calls are TRBV28 and TRBJ2-7; D unresolved. V was clipped by 2 bases and J by 1 base, with 9 bases between them. Germline CDR1 is MDHEN and CDR2 is SYDVKM. There are 14 residues in the CDR3. CDR3 sequence: CASSLEPYSYEQYF. Here the CDR3 DNA reads TGTGCCAGCAGTTTAGAGCCATATTCCTACGAGCAGTACTTC.

The chain combines TRBV2 with TRBJ1-2; D gene uncertain. The CDR3 contains 15 residues. Germline V CDR1 and CDR2: SNHLY, FYNNEI. The germline V and J ends were trimmed by 9 bases and 4 bases, with 21 bases remaining between them. The CDR3 bases are TGTGCCAGAAAGAACGGACTAATAGCCGTCTATGGCTACACCTTC. Amino acids: CARKNGLIAVYGYTF.

The gene calls are TRBV27 and TRBJ1-5; no clear D gene. This CDR3 has 13 residues. The germline gives CDR1 MNHEY, CDR2 SMNVEV (reference sequence). The V end was cut by 5 bases, the J end by 7 bases, with 12 bases between. The CDR3 here is CASSPPGEQPQHF. The CDR3, as DNA: TGTGCCAGCAGTCCCCCTGGGGAGCAGCCCCAGCATTTT.

Comments on this clone: Other DNA sequences in the sample encode the same CDR3. V usage is TRBV4-3 and J usage is TRBJ1-2; D is ambiguous. V gave up 0 bases and J gave up 2 bases, with 7 bases separating them. Germline lookup yields CDR1 LGHNA and CDR2 YSLEER. The CDR3 spans 14 residues. This CDR3 is CASSQDRGNYGYTF. In DNA form, the CDR3 reads TGCGCCAGCAGCCAAGATCGAGGGAACTATGGCTACACCTTC.

The genes are TRBV27 and TRBJ2-6; D remains ambiguous. Germline CDR1 and CDR2: MNHEY and SMNVEV (reference sequence). This CDR3 region has 13 residues. V was clipped by 2 bases and J by 4 bases, with 3 bases between them. CDR3 protein: CASSLLGANVLTF. DNA for the CDR3: TGTGCCAGCAGTTTACTAGGGGCCAACGTCCTGACTTTC.

The rearrangement links TRBV28 to TRBJ1-2; no clear D gene. The CDR3 totals 14 residues. Per the germline V gene, CDR1 is MDHEN and CDR2 is SYDVKM. V lost 1 base and J 2 bases, leaving 8 bases between the germline ends. CDR3 protein: CASSLFTRNYGYTF. The CDR3 bases are TGTGCCAGCAGTTTATTTACCCGGAACTATGGCTACACCTTC.

The chain uses TRBV4-1 and TRBJ1-5; D gene ambiguous. This CDR3 is built from 16 residues. V dropped 0 bases and J dropped 5 bases, with 14 bases sitting between them. From germline, CDR1 is MGHRA and CDR2 YSYEKL. In DNA, the CDR3 is TGCGCCAGCAGCCAAGAAGCCGGGTTTGGGGATCAGCCCCAGCATTTT. Its translation: CASSQEAGFGDQPQHF.

The chain couples TRBV7-9 to TRBJ2-7; D remains unclear. This CDR3 has 8 residues. Trimming cost V 7 bases and J 5 bases, with 0 bases left between them. Germline V gene data show CDR1 as SEHNR and CDR2 as FQNEAQ (reference sequence). CDR3 nucleotides: TGTGCCAGCAACGAGCAGTACTTC. The encoded protein is CASNEQYF. The full variable domain, in which reference TRBV7-9 and TRBJ2-7 provide the parts outside the CDR3, is DTGVSQNPRHKITKRGQNVTFRCDPISEHNRLYWYRQTLGQGPEFLTYFQNEAQLEKSRLLSDRFSAERPKGSFSTLEIQRTEQGDSAMYLCASNEQYFGPGTRLTVT.

This chain uses TRBV4-3 with TRBJ1-2; maybe TRBD1 (5 bases). The germline V gene has CDR1 LGHNA and CDR2 YSLEER. This CDR3 comprises 17 residues. V lost 0 bases, J lost 0 bases, and 14 bases lay in between. This CDR3 is CASSQDGRELSNYGYTF. The CDR3 nucleotides read TGCGCCAGCAGCCAAGATGGCAGGGAATTATCTAACTATGGCTACACCTTC.

This chain connects TRBV27 to TRBJ1-5, with 7 bases identical to TRBD1. This CDR3 region has 14 residues. Unmatched junction bases numbered 7, after V lost 6 bases and J lost 5 bases. Per germline, CDR1 MNHEY and CDR2 SMNVEV (reference sequence). CDR3 amino acids: CASRPGRGHQPQHF. CDR3 sequence (DNA): TGTGCCAGCAGACCCGGGAGGGGGCATCAGCCCCAGCATTTT.

This chain uses TRBV6-5 with TRBJ1-1, with D unclear. From germline, CDR1 is MNHEY and CDR2 SVGAGI. This CDR3 has 12 amino acids. V gave up 6 bases and J gave up 1 base, with 6 bases separating them. CDR3 coding DNA: TGTGCCAGCAGGCGACAGAACACTGAAGCTTTCTTT. It encodes CASRRQNTEAFF.

The chain is built from TRBV5-4 and TRBJ1-5, with D unclear. Deletions cut 1 base from V and 0 bases from J, with 8 bases between. The CDR3 consists of 15 residues. CDR1 SGHNT and CDR2 YYREEE come from the germline V gene (reference sequence). CDR3 bases: TGTGCCAGCAGCTTGTTCGGAGGTAGCAATCAGCCCCAGCATTTT. Protein: CASSLFGGSNQPQHF.

CDR3 sequence reads: CASSFDNEQFF. The DNA for the CDR3 is TGTGCCAGCAGCTTTGACAATGAGCAGTTCTTC. The rearrangement links TRBV7-3 to TRBJ2-1; D is uncertain. The CDR3 is 11 residues long. Germline V gives CDR1 SGHTA, CDR2 FQGTGA. V was clipped by 3 bases and J by 5 bases, with 2 bases between them. Complete variable domain (other parts from reference TRBV7-3 and TRBJ2-1): GAGVSQTPSNKVTEKGKYVELRCDPISGHTALYWYRQSLGQGPEFLIYFQGTGAADDSGLPNDRFFAVRPEGSVSTLKIQRTERGDSAVYLCASSFDNEQFFGPGTRLTVL.

This clone was picked up one time. This chain connects TRBV18 to TRBJ1-3; D not certain. Germline lookup yields CDR1 KGHSH and CDR2 LQKENI. There are 20 residues in the CDR3. The V gene lost 1 base and the J gene lost 2 bases, with 24 bases spanning the gap. This chain's CDR3 is CASSPLVPGSLEKTGNTIYF. The CDR3 DNA sequence: TGTGCCAGCTCACCACTTGTCCCGGGGTCCTTAGAGAAGACTGGAAACACCATATATTTT.